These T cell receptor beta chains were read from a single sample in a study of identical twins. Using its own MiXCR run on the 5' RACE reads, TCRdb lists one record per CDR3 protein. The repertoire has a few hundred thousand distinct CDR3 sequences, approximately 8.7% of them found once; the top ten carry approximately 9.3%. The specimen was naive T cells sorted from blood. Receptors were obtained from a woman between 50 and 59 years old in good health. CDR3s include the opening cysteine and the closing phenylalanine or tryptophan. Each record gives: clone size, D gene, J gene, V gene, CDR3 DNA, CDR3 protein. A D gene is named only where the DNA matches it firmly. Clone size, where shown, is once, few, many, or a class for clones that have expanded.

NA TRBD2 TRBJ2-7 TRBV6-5 TGTGCCAGCAGTTCCACTAGCGGGAGGTACGAGCAGTACTTC CASSSTSGRYEQYF
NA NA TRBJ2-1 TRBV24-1 TGTGCCACCAGTGATTTGTATAGGGATTCCAATGAGCAGTTCTTC CATSDLYRDSNEQFF
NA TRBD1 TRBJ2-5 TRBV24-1 TGTGCCACCAGTGGACAGGTTTTAGGGGGCGCGGAGACCCAGTACTTC CATSGQVLGGAETQYF
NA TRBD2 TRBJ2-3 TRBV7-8 TGTGCCAGCAGCAACATTCTTAGCGGGACCTTAGCCACAGATACGCAGTATTTT CASSNILSGTLATDTQYF
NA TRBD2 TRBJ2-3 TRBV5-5 TGTGCCAGCAGCCTGACTAGCGCTATCACAGATACGCAGTATTTT CASSLTSAITDTQYF
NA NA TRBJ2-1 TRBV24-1 TGTGCCACCAGTGCCTCGACAGGCGCTCTTGACAATGAGCAGTTCTTC CATSASTGALDNEQFF
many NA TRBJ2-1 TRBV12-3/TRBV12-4 TGTGCCAGCAGCCTGACGCGGCGCTCCTACAATGAGCAGTTCTTC CASSLTRRSYNEQFF
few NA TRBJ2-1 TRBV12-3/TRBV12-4 TGTGCCAGCAGTTTTGGTCATCCCCCCTTAGATGAGCAGTTCTTC CASSFGHPPLDEQFF
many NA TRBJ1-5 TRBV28 TGTGCCAGCAGTCGACTTCCAGGGGATAGGGATCAGCCCCAGCATTTT CASSRLPGDRDQPQHF
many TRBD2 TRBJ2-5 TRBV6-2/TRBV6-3 TGTGCCAGCACATTAGCGGGCGTTCTCCAAGAGACCCAGTACTTC CASTLAGVLQETQYF
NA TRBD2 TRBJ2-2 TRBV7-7 TGTGCCAGCAGCCTCGGACTAGCCGTCACCGGGGAGCTGTTTTTT CASSLGLAVTGELFF
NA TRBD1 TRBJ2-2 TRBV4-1 TGCGCCAGCAGCCAAGTGGGGACAGGCGGGACCGGGGAGCTGTTTTTT CASSQVGTGGTGELFF
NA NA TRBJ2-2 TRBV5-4 TGTGCCAGCAGCAGAGGGGGGGCGGATAACACCGGGGAGCTGTTTTTT CASSRGGADNTGELFF
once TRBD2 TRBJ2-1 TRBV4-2 TGTGCCAGCATCCTTGAGGCGGGAGCTCCGTCGGGTGAGCAGTTCTTC CASILEAGAPSGEQFF
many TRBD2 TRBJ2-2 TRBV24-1 TGTGCCACCAGTGATTTTAAGGGTAGGGAGGGACTTGAGACCGGGGAGCTGTTTTTT CATSDFKGREGLETGELFF
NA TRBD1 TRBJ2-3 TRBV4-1 TGCGCCAGCAGCCAGGTGGGGACAGCCGATACGCAGTATTTT CASSQVGTADTQYF
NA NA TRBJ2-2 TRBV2 TGTGCCAGCAGTTCTGTTGGCGGGGAGCTGTTTTTT CASSSVGGELFF
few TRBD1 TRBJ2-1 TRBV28 TGTGCCAGCAGACGGGACAGGGGGCCGGATGAGCAGTTCTTC CASRRDRGPDEQFF
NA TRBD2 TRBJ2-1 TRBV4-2 TGTGCCAGCAGCCAAGATCCTAGCGGGAGCGTGATCTCCTACAATGAGCAGTTCTTC CASSQDPSGSVISYNEQFF
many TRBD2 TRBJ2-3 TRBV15 TGTGCCACCAGCAGAGAACTAGCGGGAGCCACAGATACGCAGTATTTT CATSRELAGATDTQYF
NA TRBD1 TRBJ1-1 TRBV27 TGTGCCAGCACCGTGACAGGGGGCCACACTGAAGCTTTCTTT CASTVTGGHTEAFF
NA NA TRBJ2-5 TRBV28 TGTGCCAGCAGTTTAAAGGGTTTTGGGCGGGAGACCCAGTACTTC CASSLKGFGRETQYF
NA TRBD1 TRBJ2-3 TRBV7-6 TGTGCCAGCAGCGAGACAGGGTTCGACACAGATACGCAGTATTTT CASSETGFDTDTQYF
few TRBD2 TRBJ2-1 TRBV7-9 TGTGCCAGCAGCTTCGACCGGGGCCTAGCGGGATACAATGAGCAGTTCTTC CASSFDRGLAGYNEQFF
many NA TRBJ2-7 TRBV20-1 TGCAGTGCTAGTTCGGTTGCCCGAACGGAGTACGAGCAGTACTTC CSASSVARTEYEQYF
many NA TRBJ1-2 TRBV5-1 TGCGCCAGCAGCTTGGGACTGTCGGACTATGGCTACACCTTC CASSLGLSDYGYTF
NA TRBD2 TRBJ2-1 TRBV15 TGTGCCACCAGCATGGGACTAGCAGCCGCCCCTTTTGGGGAGCAGTTCTTC CATSMGLAAAPFGEQFF